A single sample gave rise to the 4 T cell receptor beta chains below, sequenced in a study of control samples from healthy donors and cancer patients. TCRdb's copy holds only in-frame clones and misses some; the assay was immunoSEQ multiplex PCR. The sample comprises 130,000 or so clones, 94% of which are singletons, and around 14% rests with the top ten. The specimen was blood. Receptors were obtained from a man aged 35-49 years in good health.

This clone has more than one count but fewer than ten. This chain joins TRBV7-9 and TRBJ1-4, with D uncertain. Germline loops: CDR1 SEHNR, CDR2 FQNEAQ (reference sequence). The CDR3 spans 16 residues. V lost 5 bases, J lost 1 base, and 14 bases lay in between. The CDR3 nucleotides are TGTGCCAGCAGCAACCTTAGACTCCTAACTAATGAAAAACTGTTTTTT. The encoded protein is CASSNLRLLTNEKLFF.

The CDR3 loop reads CASSLEGQEETQYF. In DNA form, the CDR3 reads TGTGCCAGCAGCTTAGAGGGACAGGAAGAGACCCAGTACTTC. The chain joins TRBV7-2 to TRBJ2-5, with TRBD1 matching 8 bases. This CDR3 is built from 14 residues. V shed 1 base and J 3 bases; nucleotides not matched to a gene: 1. Germline V gene data show CDR1 as SGHTA and CDR2 as FQGNSA.

The V and J genes are TRBV10-3 and TRBJ2-1; 7 bases fit TRBD1. The trim removed 2 bases at V and 2 bases at J, leaving 3 bases unmatched. The germline V gene encodes CDR1 ENHRY and CDR2 SYGVKD. The length of the CDR3 is 15 residues. DNA of the CDR3: TGTGCCATCAGTGAGGGGACAGTCCCCTACAATGAGCAGTTCTTC. Residues: CAISEGTVPYNEQFF.

The chain uses TRBV14 and TRBJ1-2, with D uncertain. V lost 4 bases and J 5 bases, leaving 14 bases between the germline ends. This CDR3 has 14 amino acids. The germline V gene has CDR1 SGHDN and CDR2 FVKESK. CDR3 sequence (DNA): TGTGCCAGCAGCCCGATCGGCACGGGTTATGGCTACACCTTC. It yields the protein CASSPIGTGYGYTF.